This T cell receptor beta chain originates from a study of glioma-infiltrating T cells. V gave up 5 bases and J gave up 1 base; unmatched junction bases: 4. The CDR3 is made up of 15 amino acids. The iRepertoire nested amplicon-rescue multiplex PCR amplified TCR alpha and beta CDR3s from RNA. For one-step reverse transcription and amplification, about 85-400 ng of tissue mRNA or PBMC total RNA was used. TCRdb reprocessed the multiplex PCR reads with MiXCR, giving one entry per CDR3 protein. The table includes under 200,000 distinct CDR3 sequences, under 55% detected once. This clonotype was seen at least ten times.

The sequence was obtained from a human donor with low-grade glioma or glioblastoma, undergoing nonglioma brain surgery, or in good health (not recorded which). V is TRBV12-3 or TRBV12-4 and J is TRBJ2-1, with 8 bases identical to TRBD1. The sample consisted of glioma tissue, nonneoplastic brain tissue, or PBMCs (not recorded which). CDR3 protein: CASSPGQASYNEQFF. For the CDR3, the DNA is TGTGCCAGCAGTCCGGGACAGGCTTCCTACAATGAGCAGTTCTTC.